This T cell receptor beta chain emerged from a study of cytomegalovirus exposure and HLA in healthy donors. Study findings and constraints: TCR beta V- and J-gene trimming, according to a later analysis, was linked to a missense DCLRE1C variant.

13 Jbeta primers and 60 Vbeta primers were used for the PCR. Libraries were prepared by immunoSEQ multiplex PCR; TCRdb keeps only in-frame clonotypes and omits some of them. Here the sample spans around 210,000 clones, 70% to 90% being singletons. Comments on this clone: What it binds is not known.

The CDR3 sequence is 15 residues long. V was pared by 7 bases and J by 7 bases, with 12 bases of the junction left unmatched. CDR1 and CDR2 (germline): SNHLY, FYNNEI. The chain is built from TRBV2 and TRBJ2-7, with TRBD2 matching over 11 bases. The clonotype was recovered from a girl aged 2-10 years in good health and CMV-seronegative. Sequencing input: PBMCs. CDR3 in amino acids: CASTGGGTSGLEQYF. The CDR3 DNA follows: TGTGCCAGCACCGGTGGGGGGACTAGCGGTCTGGAGCAGTACTTC.